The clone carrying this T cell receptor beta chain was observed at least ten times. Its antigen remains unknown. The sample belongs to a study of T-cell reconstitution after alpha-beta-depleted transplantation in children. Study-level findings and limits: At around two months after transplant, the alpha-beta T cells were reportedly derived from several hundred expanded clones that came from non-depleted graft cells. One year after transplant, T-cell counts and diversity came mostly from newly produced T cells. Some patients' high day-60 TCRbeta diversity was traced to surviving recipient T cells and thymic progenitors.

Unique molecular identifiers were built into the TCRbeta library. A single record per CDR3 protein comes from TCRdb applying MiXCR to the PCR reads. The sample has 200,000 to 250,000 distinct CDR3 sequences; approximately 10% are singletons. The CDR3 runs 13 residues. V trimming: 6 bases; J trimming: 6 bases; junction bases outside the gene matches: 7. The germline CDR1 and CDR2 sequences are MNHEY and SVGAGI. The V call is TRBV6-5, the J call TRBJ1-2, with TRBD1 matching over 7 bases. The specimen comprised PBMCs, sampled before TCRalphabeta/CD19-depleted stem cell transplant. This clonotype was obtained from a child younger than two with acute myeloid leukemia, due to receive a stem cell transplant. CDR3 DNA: TGTGCCAGCAGATACAGGGGTTCGGATGGCTACACCTTC. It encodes CASRYRGSDGYTF.